This TCR beta chain appears in the sequencing data of a study of T cells after yellow fever vaccination. The sample holds many counts of this clonotype. A 5'RACE template-switching step, the method used to make TCR cDNA, added a universal primer site and UMIs. TCRdb re-called the 5' RACE reads with MiXCR, one entry per CDR3 protein. The table lists roughly 170,000 distinct CDR3 sequences, 5.5% to 7.5% of them singletons. The germline CDR1 and CDR2 sequences are SGHVS and FNYEAQ. The CDR3 covers 12 residues. Trimming took 5 bases from V and 3 from J, leaving 8 bases between them. This chain uses TRBV7-6 with TRBJ2-7; tentative D call: TRBD1 (5 bases). The material sequenced was CD4+ T cells sorted from PBMCs, taken on the day of the first yellow fever vaccination. The clonotype comes from a man aged 18 to 35 who received the YFV17D yellow fever vaccine. For the CDR3, the DNA is TGTGCCAGCAGCGCCCAGGGCTACGAGCAGTACTTC. It is translated as CASSAQGYEQYF. The whole variable domain, remainder taken from reference TRBV7-6 and TRBJ2-7, is GAGVSQSPRYKVTKRGQDVALRCDPISGHVSLYWYRQALGQGPEFLTYFNYEAQQDKSGLPNDRFSAERPEGSISTLTIQRTEQRDSAMYRCASSAQGYEQYFGPGTRLTVT.